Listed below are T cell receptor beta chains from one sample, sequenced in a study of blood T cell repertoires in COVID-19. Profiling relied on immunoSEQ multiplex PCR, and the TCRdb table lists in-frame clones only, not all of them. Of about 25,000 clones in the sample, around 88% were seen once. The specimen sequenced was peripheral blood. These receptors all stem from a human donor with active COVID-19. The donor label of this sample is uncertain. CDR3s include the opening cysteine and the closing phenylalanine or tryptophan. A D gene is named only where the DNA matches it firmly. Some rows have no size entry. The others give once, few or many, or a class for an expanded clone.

CDR3: CASTPGTSNNEQFF
DNA: TGTGCCAGCACCCCTGGGACTAGCAACAATGAGCAGTTCTTC
D: TRBD2
size: -
V: TRBV27
J: TRBJ2-1

CDR3: CASSPSPEGELFF
DNA: TGTGCCAGTAGTCCTTCCCCAGAAGGGGAGCTGTTTTTT
D: -
size: -
V: TRBV19
J: TRBJ2-2

CDR3: CATSDTPRTGTVAGVNNEQFF
DNA: TGTGCCACCAGTGATACTCCTAGGACAGGTACAGTAGCGGGGGTCAACAATGAGCAGTTCTTC
D: TRBD2
size: -
V: TRBV24-1
J: TRBJ2-1

CDR3: CASSDNRVGQPQHF
DNA: TGTGCCAGCAGTGATAACAGGGTGGGTCAGCCCCAGCATTTT
D: -
size: -
V: TRBV6-1
J: TRBJ1-5

CDR3: CATSRETGGAVNEQFF
DNA: TGTGCCACCAGCAGGGAGACAGGGGGCGCGGTAAATGAGCAGTTCTTC
D: TRBD1
size: once
V: TRBV15
J: TRBJ2-1

CDR3: CATGEGGGVDTQYF
DNA: TGTGCCACGGGAGAGGGGGGGGGCGTCGATACGCAGTATTTT
D: -
size: -
V: TRBV24-1
J: TRBJ2-3

CDR3: CASISEGEQFF
DNA: TGTGCCAGCATAAGTGAGGGTGAGCAGTTCTTC
D: -
size: -
V: TRBV6-6
J: TRBJ2-1

CDR3: CASSLRLAGFDEQYF
DNA: TGCGCCAGCAGCTTGAGACTAGCGGGATTCGACGAGCAGTACTTC
D: TRBD2
size: -
V: TRBV5-1
J: TRBJ2-7

CDR3: CASSLFRELFF
DNA: TGTGCCAGCAGCTTATTCAGGGAGCTGTTTTTT
D: -
size: few
V: TRBV7-9
J: TRBJ2-2

CDR3: CASSALGGGTDTQYF
DNA: TGTGCCAGCAGCGCCCTAGGGGGCGGCACAGATACGCAGTATTTT
D: TRBD1
size: -
V: TRBV6-5
J: TRBJ2-3

CDR3: CASSQERGANEKLFF
DNA: TGCGCCAGCAGCCAAGAGCGGGGGGCTAATGAAAAACTGTTTTTT
D: -
size: -
V: TRBV4-1
J: TRBJ1-4

CDR3: CASSDSHYGYTF
DNA: TGTGCCAGCAGCGACAGCCACTATGGCTACACCTTC
D: -
size: -
V: TRBV28
J: TRBJ1-2

CDR3: CASSSRRDSILDTQYF
DNA: TGTGCCAGCAGCTCTCGCCGGGACTCGATTTTGGATACGCAGTATTTT
D: -
size: -
V: TRBV7-9
J: TRBJ2-3

CDR3: CASGAGTGHGNTIYF
DNA: TGTGCTAGTGGTGCCGGGACAGGGCACGGAAACACCATATATTTT
D: TRBD1
size: few
V: TRBV12-5
J: TRBJ1-3

CDR3: CATSNAGGNYNEQFF
DNA: TGTGCCACCAGCAATGCGGGAGGCAACTACAATGAGCAGTTCTTC
D: TRBD2
size: -
V: TRBV24-1
J: TRBJ2-1

CDR3: CASSLGDSGANVLTF
DNA: TGTGCCAGCAGCTTAGGAGACTCTGGGGCCAACGTCCTGACTTTC
D: -
size: few
V: TRBV11-2
J: TRBJ2-6

CDR3: CASSELRQINGYTF
DNA: TGTGCCAGCAGTGAATTAAGACAGATTAATGGCTACACCTTC
D: -
size: few
V: TRBV2
J: TRBJ1-2

CDR3: CASGGLDQPQHF
DNA: TGTGCCAGCGGGGGGTTGGATCAGCCCCAGCATTTT
D: -
size: -
V: TRBV27
J: TRBJ1-5

CDR3: CASTDQTGYAGELFF
DNA: TGTGCCAGCACAGACCAAACGGGGTACGCCGGGGAGCTGTTTTTT
D: -
size: medium-sized
V: TRBV2
J: TRBJ2-2

CDR3: CASSPDWLETQYF
DNA: TGTGCCAGCAGCCCCGACTGGCTAGAGACCCAGTACTTC
D: -
size: -
V: TRBV11-2
J: TRBJ2-5

CDR3: CASSYGTSGEVTDTQYF
DNA: TGTGCCAGCAGTTACGGGACTAGCGGGGAGGTGACAGATACGCAGTATTTT
D: TRBD2
size: -
V: TRBV6-7
J: TRBJ2-3

CDR3: CASSLESGSGTGELFF
DNA: TGTGCCAGCAGCTTAGAGTCTGGGTCAGGCACCGGGGAGCTGTTTTTT
D: -
size: -
V: TRBV7-9
J: TRBJ2-2

CDR3: CASSYVWTTNQPQHF
DNA: TGTGCCAGCAGTTATGTTTGGACAACAAATCAGCCCCAGCATTTT
D: -
size: -
V: TRBV6-2/TRBV6-3
J: TRBJ1-5

CDR3: CAWTMSSYNEQFF
DNA: TGTGCCTGGACTATGAGCTCCTACAATGAGCAGTTCTTC
D: -
size: once
V: TRBV30
J: TRBJ2-1

CDR3: CATRDSSISSYEQYF
DNA: TGTGCCACCAGGGACTCCTCTATAAGCTCCTACGAGCAGTACTTC
D: -
size: -
V: TRBV7-8
J: TRBJ2-7

CDR3: CATSREVLTTGELFF
DNA: TGTGCCACCAGCAGAGAAGTACTTACCACCGGGGAGCTGTTTTTT
D: -
size: -
V: TRBV15
J: TRBJ2-2

CDR3: CASSYGPQRRAYEQYF
DNA: TGTGCCAGCAGTTACGGCCCTCAGCGGAGGGCCTACGAGCAGTACTTC
D: -
size: -
V: TRBV6-2/TRBV6-3
J: TRBJ2-7

CDR3: CASSPGRGIYNEQFF
DNA: TGTGCCAGCAGCCCCGGACGGGGAATCTACAATGAGCAGTTCTTC
D: -
size: -
V: TRBV6-5
J: TRBJ2-1

CDR3: CASSLTLAGVKETQYF
DNA: TGTGCCAGCAGCTTAACGTTAGCGGGAGTAAAGGAGACCCAGTACTTC
D: TRBD2
size: once
V: TRBV7-3
J: TRBJ2-5

CDR3: CASSQTGNTEAFF
DNA: TGTGCCAGCAGCCAGACAGGGAACACTGAAGCTTTCTTT
D: -
size: -
V: TRBV16
J: TRBJ1-1

CDR3: CASSAPGGTNEQYF
DNA: TGTGCCAGCAGCGCGCCGGGGGGGACGAACGAGCAGTACTTC
D: TRBD2
size: -
V: TRBV28
J: TRBJ2-7

CDR3: CASSLSSGGSTDTQYF
DNA: TGTGCCAGCAGTTTATCCTCAGGGGGTAGCACAGATACGCAGTATTTT
D: TRBD1
size: -
V: TRBV28
J: TRBJ2-3

CDR3: CATSRDRGGGSETQYF
DNA: TGTGCCACCAGCAGAGATCGGGGAGGTGGATCGGAGACCCAGTACTTC
D: -
size: -
V: TRBV15
J: TRBJ2-5

CDR3: CARDLAAQETQYF
DNA: TGTGCCAGGGATCTAGCGGCTCAAGAGACCCAGTACTTC
D: TRBD2
size: -
V: TRBV4-2
J: TRBJ2-5

CDR3: CASSSGAGAQNIQYF
DNA: TGTGCCAGCAGCTCGGGGGCGGGGGCCCAAAACATTCAGTACTTC
D: -
size: -
V: TRBV7-9
J: TRBJ2-4

CDR3: CASSLDSGFGGYTF
DNA: TGTGCCAGCAGCTTGGACTCGGGATTCGGTGGCTACACCTTC
D: -
size: -
V: TRBV5-4
J: TRBJ1-2

CDR3: CASSGVRDSPHISGNTIYF
DNA: TGTGCCAGCAGTGGGGTCAGGGACAGTCCCCATATTTCTGGAAACACCATATATTTT
D: TRBD1
size: -
V: TRBV2
J: TRBJ1-3

CDR3: CASSPPARQEAFF
DNA: TGTGCCAGCTCCCCCCCCGCCCGCCAGGAAGCTTTCTTT
D: -
size: -
V: TRBV18
J: TRBJ1-1

CDR3: CASSRRTSGSTDTQYF
DNA: TGTGCCAGCAGCAGAAGGACTAGCGGGAGCACAGATACGCAGTATTTT
D: TRBD2
size: -
V: TRBV25-1
J: TRBJ2-3

CDR3: CASSHLGSVNDKYTQYF
DNA: TGTGCCAGCAGCCACCTCGGTAGCGTAAATGATAAGTATACGCAGTATTTT
D: -
size: -
V: TRBV7-9
J: TRBJ2-3

CDR3: CASSLTSGTSYEQYF
DNA: TGTGCCAGCAGCTTAACTAGCGGGACTAGCTACGAGCAGTACTTC
D: TRBD2
size: -
V: TRBV7-2
J: TRBJ2-7

CDR3: CASSFLLQGTGELFF
DNA: TGCGCCAGCAGCTTCCTATTACAGGGCACCGGGGAGCTGTTTTTT
D: -
size: -
V: TRBV5-1
J: TRBJ2-2

CDR3: CASSLGLGLAGVDEQFF
DNA: TGCGCCAGCAGCTTGGGCCTGGGACTAGCGGGAGTAGATGAGCAGTTCTTC
D: TRBD2
size: -
V: TRBV5-1
J: TRBJ2-1

CDR3: CAWNENRGNGYTF
DNA: TGTGCCTGGAACGAGAACAGGGGGAATGGCTACACCTTC
D: TRBD1
size: -
V: TRBV30
J: TRBJ1-2

CDR3: CAWSRGSMYEQYF
DNA: TGTGCCTGGAGTAGGGGGTCTATGTACGAGCAGTACTTC
D: -
size: -
V: TRBV30
J: TRBJ2-7

CDR3: CASSLTGAENGYTF
DNA: TGCGCCAGCAGCTTGACGGGTGCGGAAAATGGCTACACCTTC
D: -
size: -
V: TRBV5-1
J: TRBJ1-2

CDR3: CASRRTTPDEQYF
DNA: TGTGCCAGCAGACGGACAACTCCAGACGAGCAGTACTTC
D: -
size: once
V: TRBV6-5
J: TRBJ2-7

CDR3: CASSWREGNTEAFF
DNA: TGTGCCAGCAGTTGGCGGGAGGGTAACACTGAAGCTTTCTTT
D: -
size: few
V: TRBV27
J: TRBJ1-1

CDR3: CASSGNLTDTIYF
DNA: TGTGCCAGCAGCGGCAACCTGACAGACACCATATATTTT
D: -
size: -
V: TRBV11-3
J: TRBJ1-3

CDR3: CSVAGSLNTEAFF
DNA: TGCAGCGTGGCCGGGAGTCTTAACACTGAAGCTTTCTTT
D: -
size: once
V: TRBV29-1
J: TRBJ1-1

CDR3: CASSLLPRQGYSYEQYF
DNA: TGTGCCAGCAGCCTACTCCCCCGACAGGGATATTCCTACGAGCAGTACTTC
D: TRBD1
size: -
V: TRBV28
J: TRBJ2-7

CDR3: CASTESESFPYEQYF
DNA: TGTGCCAGCACTGAGTCTGAGTCCTTCCCTTACGAGCAGTACTTC
D: -
size: -
V: TRBV28
J: TRBJ2-7

CDR3: CASSPEGLAATGEQYF
DNA: TGCGCCAGCAGCCCGGAAGGACTAGCGGCAACAGGCGAGCAGTACTTC
D: TRBD2
size: -
V: TRBV5-1
J: TRBJ2-7

CDR3: CASSPQGLTYEQYF
DNA: TGTGCCAGCAGTCCCCAGGGGCTTACCTACGAGCAGTACTTC
D: -
size: -
V: TRBV27
J: TRBJ2-7

CDR3: CASSPARDSKETQYF
DNA: TGTGCCAGCTCACCTGCCCGGGACAGTAAAGAGACCCAGTACTTC
D: TRBD1
size: -
V: TRBV18
J: TRBJ2-5

CDR3: CAWRQLANTGELFF
DNA: TGTGCCTGGAGGCAACTAGCGAACACCGGGGAGCTGTTTTTT
D: -
size: -
V: TRBV30
J: TRBJ2-2

CDR3: CAWSVTRTGGTYGYTF
DNA: TGTGCCTGGAGTGTTACCCGGACAGGGGGTACCTATGGCTACACCTTC
D: TRBD1
size: -
V: TRBV30
J: TRBJ1-2

CDR3: CASSQDTTGARLRGYTF
DNA: TGTGCCAGCAGCCAAGATACGACAGGGGCTCGATTGCGGGGCTACACCTTC
D: TRBD1
size: once
V: TRBV14
J: TRBJ1-2

CDR3: CASRPRQGPQETQYF
DNA: TGTGCCAGCAGACCACGACAGGGCCCCCAAGAGACCCAGTACTTC
D: TRBD1
size: -
V: TRBV7-9
J: TRBJ2-5